Below, 2 T cell receptor beta chains from the same sample are listed, as sequenced in a study of vaccination effects on CD4 cells after COVID-19. Their antigen targets remain unknown. Repertoires were generated with immunoSEQ multiplex PCR, while TCRdb's copy carries only in-frame clones and drops some. This table holds approximately 82,000 clones, roughly 72% found once. Viral peptide pool expansion of antigen-specific CD4+ T cells preceded sequencing in the ViraFEST assay. It was after roughly ten days of culture that CD4+ T cells were isolated. The material sequenced was CD4+ T cells from PBMCs cultured with HCoV-229E spike peptides, taken before COVID-19 vaccination. These receptors all stem from a human donor who received a COVID-19 vaccine.

Here the CDR3 DNA reads TGTGCCAGCAGCGAAGCAGGGGTCCCCTACGAGCAGTACGTC. It is translated as CASSEAGVPYEQYV. This rearrangement joins TRBV6-2 or TRBV6-3 to TRBJ2-7; a weak D match, TRBD1 (6 bases). Per the germline V gene, CDR1 is MNHEY and CDR2 is SVGEGT. The V and J ends lost 6 bases and 2 bases respectively, with 14 bases between them. CDR3 length: 14 amino acids.

The V gene is TRBV5-1, the J gene TRBJ1-2; unclear D gene. Deletions cut 6 bases from V and 2 bases from J, with 14 bases between. This CDR3 comprises 14 residues. Germline CDR1 is SGHRS and CDR2 is YFSETQ. The CDR3 loop is CASNNPAENYGYTF. In nucleotides, the CDR3 is TGCGCCAGCAACAATCCAGCAGAGAACTATGGCTACACCTTC.